This TCR beta chain emerged from a study of blood T cell repertoires in COVID-19. Across the study: Acute-phase and convalescent COVID-19 samples originated in the United States, Italy and Spain. The cDNA or gDNA used as material had been derived from T cells, B-cell-depleted T cells, or PBMCs.

Seattle's cohort entered during active infection and was followed longitudinally. The authors' processing: Amplification from reference gene primers served as the basis for estimated nucleated cell counts. Produced via immunoSEQ multiplex PCR; TCRdb's table is partial and in-frame only. V, J and clone size derive from that table, while D and trimming were established from the DNA sequence. The repertoire holds 200,000 to 250,000 clones, with 65% to 90% as singletons. Trimming took off 5 bases at V and 7 bases at J, with 6 bases between the two ends. This CDR3 has 11 residues. The clonotype originates from a man over 45 with COVID-19, enrolled during active disease. Sequencing was performed on peripheral blood. This chain connects TRBV12-3 or TRBV12-4 to TRBJ2-1; D not resolved. The CDR3, as DNA: TGTGCCAGCAGTCCTTTAAATGAGCAGTTCTTC. Amino acid sequence: CASSPLNEQFF.